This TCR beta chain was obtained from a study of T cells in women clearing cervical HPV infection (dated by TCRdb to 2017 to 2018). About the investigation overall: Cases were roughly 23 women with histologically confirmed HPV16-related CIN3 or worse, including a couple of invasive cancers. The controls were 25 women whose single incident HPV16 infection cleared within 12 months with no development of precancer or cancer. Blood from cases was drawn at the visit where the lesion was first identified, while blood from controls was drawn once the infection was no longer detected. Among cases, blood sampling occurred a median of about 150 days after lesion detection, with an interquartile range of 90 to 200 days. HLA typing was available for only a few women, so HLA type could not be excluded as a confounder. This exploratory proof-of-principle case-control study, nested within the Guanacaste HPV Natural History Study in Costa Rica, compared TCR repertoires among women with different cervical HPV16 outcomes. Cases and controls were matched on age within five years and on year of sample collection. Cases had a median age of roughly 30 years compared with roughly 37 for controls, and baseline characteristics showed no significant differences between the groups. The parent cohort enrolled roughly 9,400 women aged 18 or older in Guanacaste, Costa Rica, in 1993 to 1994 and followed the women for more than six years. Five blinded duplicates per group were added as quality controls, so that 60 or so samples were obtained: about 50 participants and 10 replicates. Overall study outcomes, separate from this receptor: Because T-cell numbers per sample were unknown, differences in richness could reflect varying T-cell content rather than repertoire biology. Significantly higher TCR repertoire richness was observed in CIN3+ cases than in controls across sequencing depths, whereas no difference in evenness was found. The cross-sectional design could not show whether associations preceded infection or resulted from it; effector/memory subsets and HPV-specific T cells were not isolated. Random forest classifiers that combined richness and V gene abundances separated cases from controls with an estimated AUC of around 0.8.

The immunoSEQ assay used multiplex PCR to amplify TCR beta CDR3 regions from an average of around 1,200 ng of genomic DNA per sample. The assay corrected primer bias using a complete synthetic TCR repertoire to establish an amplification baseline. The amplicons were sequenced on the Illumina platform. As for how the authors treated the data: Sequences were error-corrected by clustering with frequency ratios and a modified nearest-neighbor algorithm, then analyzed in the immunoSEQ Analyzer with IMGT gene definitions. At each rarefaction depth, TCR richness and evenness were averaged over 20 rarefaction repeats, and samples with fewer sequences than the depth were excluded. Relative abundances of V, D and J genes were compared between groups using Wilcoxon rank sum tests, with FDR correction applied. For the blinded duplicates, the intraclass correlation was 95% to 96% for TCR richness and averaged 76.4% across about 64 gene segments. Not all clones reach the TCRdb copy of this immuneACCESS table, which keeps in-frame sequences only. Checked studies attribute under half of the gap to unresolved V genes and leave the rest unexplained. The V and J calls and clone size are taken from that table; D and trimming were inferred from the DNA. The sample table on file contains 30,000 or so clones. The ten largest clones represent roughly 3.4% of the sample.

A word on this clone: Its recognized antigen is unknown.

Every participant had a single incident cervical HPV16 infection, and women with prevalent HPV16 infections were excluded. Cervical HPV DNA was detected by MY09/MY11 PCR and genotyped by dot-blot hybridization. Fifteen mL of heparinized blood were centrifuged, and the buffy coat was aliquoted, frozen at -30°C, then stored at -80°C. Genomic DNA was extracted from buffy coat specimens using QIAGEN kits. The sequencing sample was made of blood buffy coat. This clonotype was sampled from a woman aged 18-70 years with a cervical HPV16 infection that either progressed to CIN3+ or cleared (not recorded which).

Partial CDR3 DNA: TGTGCCAGCAGCGCAGGGACAGGGGAGAACACTGAA. This is translated as CASSAGTGENTE. The full CDR3 is CASSAGTGENTEAFF. The sequence is built from TRBV11-3 and TRBJ1-1; 10 central bases correspond to TRBD1. The CDR3 end falls 3 residues outside the read, so it is completed with the germline J gene. The germline V gene specifies SGHNT as CDR1 and YENEEA as CDR2. Unmatched junction bases come to 4, with V trimmed by 5 bases and J by 1 base. The CDR3 starts with the cysteine, ends with the phenylalanine, and has 15 residues. Only the CDR3 bases that were read are kept: 36 of them, in frame from base 1.